This record covers a single TCR beta chain. The entry originates in a study of T cell changes during pregnancy in multiple sclerosis. The germline V gene encodes CDR1 LNHDA and CDR2 SQIVND (reference sequence). This CDR3 has 13 residues. V was cut by 3 bases and J by 6 bases, with 9 bases left in between. TCRdb keeps only in-frame clones here, not all; method: immunoSEQ multiplex PCR. The profile shows fewer than 40,000 clones, under 95% of them singletons. The material was CD4+ T cells from peripheral blood mononuclear cells, obtained in the third trimester of pregnancy. The genes are TRBV19 and TRBJ1-5; D call uncertain. This TCR came from a female donor with multiple sclerosis, enrolled in a pregnancy study. The CDR3 loop reads CASSIRGGQPQHF. The CDR3 bases are TGTGCCAGTAGTATCCGGGGAGGTCAGCCCCAGCATTTT.